This is a list of T cell receptor beta chains from one sample in a study of OX40 agonist ivuxolimab in advanced cancers. Sequencing was performed with immunoSEQ multiplex PCR; in TCRdb, only in-frame clones are kept and a portion is missing. The sample records tens of thousands of clones, roughly 90% being singletons. Sequencing was performed on CD4+ or CD8+ T cells sorted from blood, taken in a trial of the OX40 agonist ivuxolimab. The receptors here all came from an adult with an advanced solid tumor such as melanoma, head and neck, liver or kidney cancer. Each CDR3 is given with its conserved first and last residue. A D gene is named only where the DNA matches it firmly. The size of a clone is reported for some rows only, either as once, few or many, or as a class for expanded clones.

j_call v_call clone_size d_call cdr3_nt cdr3_aa
TRBJ2-1 TRBV7-9 . TRBD1 TGTGCCAGCAGCTCAGGACAGGGGTTTACAATAGAGCAGTTCTTC CASSSGQGFTIEQFF
TRBJ2-1 TRBV4-1 . . TGCGCCAGCAGCCAAGCCTACAATGAGCAGTTCTTC CASSQAYNEQFF
TRBJ2-5 TRBV9 . TRBD2 TGTGCCAGCAGCGTAGGGCGGGGGGATGGAGAGACCCAGTACTTC CASSVGRGDGETQYF
TRBJ2-7 TRBV6-7 . . TGTGCCAGCAGTTACTCGAATTCAGGGTACACCCCCCCAGACGAGCAGTACTTC CASSYSNSGYTPPDEQYF
TRBJ1-1 TRBV29-1 . . TGCTCCGGGGGGGCAGGCACTGAAGCTTTCTTT CSGGAGTEAFF
TRBJ1-1 TRBV28 once . TGTGCCAGCAGTTTTACGGGGGGGGGTGCTTTCTTT CASSFTGGGAFF
TRBJ1-2 TRBV6-1 . . TGTGCCAGCAGTGAGAACCGCGGCTACACCTTC CASSENRGYTF
TRBJ1-2 TRBV5-4 . . TGTGCCAGCAGCTTGGGGGGTAACTATGGCTACACCTTC CASSLGGNYGYTF
TRBJ2-3 TRBV19 . . TGTGCCAGTAGTGAGGGGTGGGCGACAGATACGCAGTATTTT CASSEGWATDTQYF
TRBJ2-2 TRBV27 . . TGTGCCAGCAGTTTGGTGCCGGGACTCATCGGGGAGCTGTTTTTT CASSLVPGLIGELFF
TRBJ1-1 TRBV30 . . TGTGCCTGGAGTGTACGGGGCATTGGGCTCCCGAACACTGAAGCTTTCTTT CAWSVRGIGLPNTEAFF
TRBJ1-1 TRBV5-6 . . TGTGCCAGCAGCTTGGAACAGGTGGACACTGAAGCTTTCTTT CASSLEQVDTEAFF
TRBJ2-3 TRBV28 . . TGTGCCAGCAGTTTTACTCTCGATATTGGAGATACGCAGTATTTT CASSFTLDIGDTQYF
TRBJ2-1 TRBV13 . . TGTGCCAGCAGCTTTAGGGAATACAATGAGCAGTTCTTC CASSFREYNEQFF
TRBJ1-2 TRBV7-9 . TRBD1 TGTGCCAGCAGGACAGGGGACCCAGTCTATGGCTACACCTTC CASRTGDPVYGYTF
TRBJ2-5 TRBV2 . . TGTGCCAGCAGTGAAGCAGGGCGCGCGAGGGGAGAGACCCAGTACTTC CASSEAGRARGETQYF
TRBJ1-6 TRBV6-5 . TRBD1 TGTGCCAGCAGTTACTCGGGACAGTATAATTCACCCCTCCACTTT CASSYSGQYNSPLHF
TRBJ2-7 TRBV11-2 . TRBD1 TGTGCCAGCAGCATCGGACAGGGCGCCTACGAGCAGTACTTC CASSIGQGAYEQYF
TRBJ1-1 TRBV19 . TRBD1 TGTGCCAGTAGTTCGACAGGGACTTTCACTGAAGCTTTCTTT CASSSTGTFTEAFF
TRBJ2-7 TRBV27 . . TGTGCCATCAGTGACAGGACCTACGAGCAGTACTTC CAISDRTYEQYF
TRBJ1-5 TRBV10-2 . . TGCGCCAGCAGTGAAGGGCAGGTTAGCAATCAGCCCCAGCATTTT CASSEGQVSNQPQHF
TRBJ2-7 TRBV5-6 . TRBD1 TGTGCCAGCAGCTTGCTCCAGGGGGTAACCTACGAGCAGTACTTC CASSLLQGVTYEQYF
TRBJ2-5 TRBV5-4 once . TGTGCCAGCAGTTATGGGACCCAAGAGACCCAGTACTTC CASSYGTQETQYF
TRBJ2-1 TRBV29-1 . TRBD2 TGCAGCGTTGAAGGACTAGCGGGGGACAATGAGCAGTTCTTC CSVEGLAGDNEQFF
TRBJ2-1 TRBV9 . . TGTGCCAGCAGCGTAGACGGGGGGCCCTACAATGAGCAGTTCTTC CASSVDGGPYNEQFF
TRBJ1-1 TRBV7-9 . TRBD1 TGTGCCACAACAGGGGGCGTGACTGAAGCTTTCTTT CATTGGVTEAFF
TRBJ2-1 TRBV25-1 . TRBD2 TGTGCCAGCAGTGACCCCGCTCTAGCGGGGGGATACAATGAGCAGTTCTTC CASSDPALAGGYNEQFF
TRBJ1-2 TRBV7-9 . . TGTGCCAGCAGCTTAGCCGACGGAGCCTATGGCTACACCTTC CASSLADGAYGYTF